This TCR beta chain was retrieved from a study of blood T cells in healthy people across ages. CDR1 LGHNA and CDR2 YNFKEQ come from the germline V gene. V was pared by 2 bases and J by 6 bases, with 10 bases between. The CDR3 totals 13 residues. This clonotype turned up a few times. The use of a sample-barcoded 5' primer and a J-beta primer mix characterized a second PCR of 7 to 11 cycles. TCRdb re-called the 5' RACE reads with MiXCR, one entry per CDR3 protein. The sample consists of around 1.1 million distinct CDR3 sequences, about two fifths of them appearing once. The chain carries TRBV4-2 and TRBJ1-2; D possibly corresponds to TRBD1 (6 bases). The TCR sequence derives from a man aged 18 to 29 in good health. Sequenced input: blood. The chain's CDR3 is CASSQRGFDGYTF. The CDR3, as DNA: TGTGCCAGCAGCCAAAGGGGGTTCGATGGCTACACCTTC.